Below, 25 T cell receptor beta chains from the same sample are listed, as sequenced in a study of T cell repertoires in cytomegalovirus infection. TCRdb processed the reads anew with MiXCR; each CDR3 protein has one entry. The sample has 55,000 to 85,000 distinct CDR3 sequences, about 4% seen once. Sequences were obtained from PBMCs. These receptors all come from a human donor in good health (CMV status not recorded). Some clones in this sample may be carry-over from other donors' samples.

This clonotype showed up many times. The chain links TRBV7-2 to TRBJ2-5; the D gene could be TRBD1 or TRBD2 (5 bases each). Trimming left V 5 bases short and J 5 bases short, with 15 bases between. The CDR3 runs to 14 residues. Looked up from germline, CDR1 is SGHTA and CDR2 is FQGNSA. The CDR3 region is CASSLRSWGETQYF. The CDR3 bases are TGTGCCAGCAGCCTACGAAGTTGGGGGGAGACCCAGTACTTC.

This clonotype was recorded many times. The genes are TRBV4-1 and TRBJ2-7; the D gene is possibly TRBD2 (6 bases). Germline V lookup: CDR1 MGHRA, CDR2 YSYEKL. Deletions cut 0 bases from V and 5 bases from J, with 11 bases between. CDR3 length equals 14 residues. The CDR3 DNA sequence: TGCGCCAGCAGCCAAGATGCGGGGCCAGACGAGCAGTACTTC. Its translation is CASSQDAGPDEQYF.

This clonotype was detected many times. The chain recombines TRBV7-8 with TRBJ2-7; D perhaps matches TRBD1 (6 bases). CDR3 length: 15 amino acids. V was trimmed by 8 bases and J by 6 bases, leaving 23 bases between them. Looked up from germline, CDR1 is SGHVS and CDR2 is FQNEAQ. The CDR3 here is CASSLLSQGTSEQYF. CDR3 sequence (DNA): TGTGCCAGCTCCCTACTATCACAGGGTACAAGCGAGCAGTACTTC.

This clonotype has a count of ten or more. The CDR3 region is CASSLDYHYEQYF. CDR3 DNA: TGTGCCAGCAGCTTAGACTATCACTACGAGCAGTACTTC. V is TRBV7-2 and J is TRBJ2-7; no clear D gene. Germline CDR1 SGHTA, CDR2 FQGNSA. Trimming removed 1 base at V and 3 bases at J, with 7 bases between. CDR3 length: 13 amino acids.

This clonotype has ten or more counts. This rearrangement joins TRBV28 to TRBJ1-1; a weak D match, TRBD1 (5 bases). Germline loops: CDR1 MDHEN, CDR2 SYDVKM. The CDR3 spans 13 residues. V lost 8 bases to trimming and J lost 0 bases, with 10 bases between them. The CDR3 DNA reads TGTGCCAGCCTATGGGGGTTGAACACTGAAGCTTTCTTT. It is translated as CASLWGLNTEAFF.

This clonotype came up many times. CDR3 sequence: CASSFSVLAEAETQYF. The DNA for the CDR3 is TGTGCCAGCAGCTTCAGTGTCCTAGCCGAGGCAGAGACCCAGTACTTC. This sequence joins TRBV7-9 and TRBJ2-5; TRBD2 might be the D (5 bases). Between the trimmed V and J ends, which lost 3 bases and 4 bases, there was a span of 18 bases. In germline, CDR1 is SEHNR, CDR2 FQNEAQ (reference sequence). The length of the CDR3 is 16 residues.

In this sample, this clonotype turned up many times. This chain connects TRBV27 to TRBJ1-1; 8 nucleotides line up with TRBD1. Germline trimming cut 6 bases from V and 6 bases from J; bases unmatched to any gene: 12. CDR3 length: 15 amino acids. CDR1 and CDR2 (germline): MNHEY, SMNVEV (reference sequence). This chain's CDR3 is CASSRGQVIAAEAFF. The CDR3 DNA reads TGTGCCAGCAGCCGGGGACAGGTGATCGCCGCTGAAGCTTTCTTT.

This clonotype was seen at least ten times. CDR3 nucleotide sequence: TGTGCCAGCACAGGGGCTGGAAACACCATATATTTT. It yields the protein CASTGAGNTIYF. This sequence joins TRBV12-3 or TRBV12-4 and TRBJ1-3, with a tentative D call TRBD1 (6 bases). Trimming left V 7 bases short and J 2 bases short, with 6 bases between. This CDR3 is built from 12 residues.

This clonotype was counted at least ten times. The chain links TRBV6-8 to TRBJ2-2, with 11 positions matching TRBD2. The CDR3 has 16 residues. The germline gives CDR1 MNHGY, CDR2 SAAAGT. V dropped 6 bases and J dropped 1; count of bases not matched to a gene: 4. As DNA, the CDR3 is TGTGCCAGCAGGCCGACTAGCGGGGAGAACACCGGGGAGCTGTTTTTT. It is translated as CASRPTSGENTGELFF.

This clonotype was picked up many times. The chain recombines TRBV7-4 with TRBJ2-7; 9 bases align to TRBD1. In germline, CDR1 is SGHVT, CDR2 SQSDAQ. The V segment lost 5 bases and the J segment 2 bases; nucleotides outside the gene matches: 4. The length of the CDR3 is 14 residues. The CDR3 DNA sequence: TGTGCCAGCAGCGAGGACAGGGGTCCCTACGAGCAGTACTTC. Translated, it gives CASSEDRGPYEQYF.

This clonotype was recorded at least ten times. This chain joins TRBV4-3 and TRBJ2-1; D ambiguous. In germline, CDR1 is LGHNA, CDR2 YSLEER. The CDR3 is 13 residues long. The V end lost 0 bases, the J end lost 4 bases, and 4 bases lay between the germline ends. This CDR3 reads CASSQDGYNEQFF. The CDR3 DNA reads as TGCGCCAGCAGCCAAGATGGATACAATGAGCAGTTCTTC.

This clonotype was counted many times. The CDR3 is CASSTQGSQPQHF. The CDR3 coding sequence is TGTGCCAGCAGCACACAGGGCAGTCAGCCCCAGCATTTT. The chain carries TRBV12-3 or TRBV12-4 and TRBJ1-5; maybe TRBD1 (6 bases). This CDR3 contains 13 residues. V was clipped by 6 bases and J by 6 bases, with 12 bases between them.

Ten or more counts support this clonotype. This chain uses TRBV7-2 with TRBJ1-2, with 7 nucleotides matching TRBD1. V shed 4 bases, J shed 4 bases, and the junction held 18 bases outside the gene matches. CDR3 length equals 18 residues. Germline V gives CDR1 SGHTA, CDR2 FQGNSA. The CDR3 bases are TGTGCCAGCAGCTCTAAACCTGGACAGGATACGACTGTCTATGGCTACACCTTC. Its translation: CASSSKPGQDTTVYGYTF.

In its sample, this clonotype was seen many times. The chain links TRBV7-2 to TRBJ1-2; D not resolved. This CDR3 comprises 13 residues. V lost 2 bases and J 5 bases, leaving 9 bases between the germline ends. Germline loops: CDR1 SGHTA, CDR2 FQGNSA. The CDR3 is CASSLQRDYGYTF. Here the CDR3 DNA reads TGTGCCAGCAGCTTACAGCGGGATTATGGCTACACCTTC.

This clonotype has ten or more counts. V usage is TRBV7-9 and J usage is TRBJ2-5, with a tentative D call TRBD1 (6 bases). The CDR3 covers 15 residues. Germline lookup yields CDR1 SEHNR and CDR2 FQNEAQ (reference sequence). V lost 6 bases, J lost 3 bases, and 17 bases lay in between. The CDR3 region is CASSSGQTTEETQYF. CDR3 in DNA: TGTGCCAGCAGTTCCGGACAGACCACGGAAGAGACCCAGTACTTC.

This clonotype was seen at least ten times. This rearrangement joins TRBV29-1 to TRBJ1-1; D possibly corresponds to TRBD1 (6 bases). The CDR3 is 12 residues long. From germline, CDR1 is SQVTM and CDR2 ANQGSEA. Trimming shortened V by 6 bases and J by 4 bases, and 12 bases separated the two germline ends. CDR3 sequence: CSVRIGGTEAFF. CDR3 DNA sequence: TGCAGCGTGCGTATAGGGGGCACTGAAGCTTTCTTT.

This clonotype has ten or more counts. The rearrangement uses TRBV7-8 and TRBJ2-4, with D perhaps being TRBD1 or TRBD2 (5 bases each). Germline-derived CDR1 and CDR2 are SGHVS and FQNEAQ. Trimming removed 0 bases at V and 3 bases at J, with 12 bases between. The CDR3 extends over 16 amino acids. The CDR3 loop is CASSLAGRKNKNIQYF. The CDR3 bases are TGTGCCAGCAGCTTAGCGGGACGGAAAAACAAAAACATTCAGTACTTC. The variable domain in full, completed from reference TRBV7-8 and TRBJ2-4, reads GAGVSQSPRYKVAKRGQDVALRCDPISGHVSLFWYQQALGQGPEFLTYFQNEAQLDKSGLPSDRFFAERPEGSVSTLKIQRTQQEDSAVYLCASSLAGRKNKNIQYFGAGTRLSVL.

This clonotype was seen repeatedly, ten times or more. V gene TRBV7-6 combines with J gene TRBJ2-3, with D uncertain. Germline V CDR1 and CDR2: SGHVS, FNYEAQ. With 3 bases removed from V and 1 base from J, the gap between germline ends came to 14 bases. The CDR3 is made up of 16 amino acids. The CDR3 sequence: CASSLRSNSRTDTQYF. The DNA for the CDR3 is TGTGCCAGCAGCTTGAGATCAAACTCACGCACAGATACGCAGTATTTT.

This clonotype was picked up many times. The chain has TRBV7-3 and TRBJ2-5, with D perhaps TRBD1 (6 bases). This CDR3 has 14 residues. CDR1 is SGHTA, CDR2 FQGTGA, per germline. V was trimmed by 5 bases and J by 1 base, leaving 11 bases between them. The CDR3 nucleotides are TGTGCCAGCAGCCGAGGGGGTCCCCAAGAGACCCAGTACTTC. Translation gives CASSRGGPQETQYF.

This clonotype came up many times. The rearrangement joins TRBV7-2 to TRBJ2-3; 10 nucleotides line up with TRBD2. Trimming at V came to 1 base and at J to 2 bases, leaving 6 bases not matched to a gene. Germline V gives CDR1 SGHTA, CDR2 FQGNSA. The CDR3 is 17 residues long. The CDR3 sequence: CASSLVSGGHNTDTQYF. CDR3 nucleotides: TGTGCCAGCAGCTTAGTTAGCGGGGGGCACAACACAGATACGCAGTATTTT.

This clonotype was counted ten times or more. This chain joins TRBV7-8 and TRBJ1-1, with D unresolved. Trimming took 1 base from V and 5 from J, leaving 8 bases between them. The CDR3 is made up of 13 amino acids. CDR1 SGHVS and CDR2 FQNEAQ come from the germline V gene. CDR3 coding DNA: TGTGCCAGCAGCTTAGGGGTTTGGACTGAAGCTTTCTTT. Translating it yields CASSLGVWTEAFF.

The chain combines TRBV7-9 with TRBJ2-5; TRBD1 or TRBD2 may be the D gene (6 bases each). V was shortened by 6 bases and J by 3 bases, with 17 bases between the two germline ends. Germline V CDR1 and CDR2: SEHNR, FQNEAQ (reference sequence). This CDR3 spans 15 amino acids. CDR3 sequence (DNA): TGTGCCAGCAGTCGCCCCCCGGGGGCCGAAGAGACCCAGTACTTC. Amino acid sequence: CASSRPPGAEETQYF.

With respect to this clonotype: This may arise from a read error, as a much more abundant clone is one base away. This chain connects TRBV7-2 to TRBJ1-1; D unclear. The germline CDR1 and CDR2 sequences are SGHTA and FQGNSA. The CDR3 has 15 amino acids. The CDR3: CASSLDSGLNTESFF. The CDR3 region has the DNA TGTGCCAGCAGCTTAGATTCCGGATTGAACACTGAATCTTTCTTT.

This clonotype was counted ten times or more. V is TRBV4-1 and J is TRBJ2-1; 12 bases line up with TRBD2. The CDR3 sequence is 16 residues long. Germline CDR1 MGHRA, CDR2 YSYEKL. With V trimmed by 2 bases and J by 9 bases, 8 bases remained unmatched. The CDR3 sequence: CASSQLAGGPSGEQFF. The CDR3 nucleotides are TGCGCCAGCAGCCAACTAGCGGGAGGGCCTTCGGGTGAGCAGTTCTTC.

This clonotype has a count of ten or more. This CDR3 is CASSFEVGYGYTF. In DNA form, the CDR3 reads TGTGCCAGCAGCTTCGAGGTCGGCTATGGCTACACCTTC. V usage is TRBV7-2 and J usage is TRBJ1-2; D remains ambiguous. The V end lost 3 bases, the J end lost 4 bases, and 9 bases lay between the germline ends. From germline, CDR1 is SGHTA and CDR2 FQGNSA. The CDR3 is made up of 13 amino acids.